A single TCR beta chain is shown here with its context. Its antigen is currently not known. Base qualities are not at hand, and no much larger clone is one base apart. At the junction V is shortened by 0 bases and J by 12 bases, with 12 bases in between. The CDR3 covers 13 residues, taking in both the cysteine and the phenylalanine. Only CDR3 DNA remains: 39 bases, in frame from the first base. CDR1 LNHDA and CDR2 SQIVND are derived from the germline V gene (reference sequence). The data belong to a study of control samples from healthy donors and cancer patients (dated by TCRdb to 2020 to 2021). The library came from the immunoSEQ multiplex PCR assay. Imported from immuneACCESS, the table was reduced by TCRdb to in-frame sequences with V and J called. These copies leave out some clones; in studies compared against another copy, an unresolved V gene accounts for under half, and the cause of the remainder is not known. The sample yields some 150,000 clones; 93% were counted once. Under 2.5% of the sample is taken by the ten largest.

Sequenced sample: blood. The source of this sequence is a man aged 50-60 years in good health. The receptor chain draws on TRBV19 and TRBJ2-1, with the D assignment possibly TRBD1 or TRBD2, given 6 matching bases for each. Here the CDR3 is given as CASSIDPRGAQFF. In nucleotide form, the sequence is TGTGCCAGTAGTATAGACCCTAGGGGGGCGCAGTTCTTC.